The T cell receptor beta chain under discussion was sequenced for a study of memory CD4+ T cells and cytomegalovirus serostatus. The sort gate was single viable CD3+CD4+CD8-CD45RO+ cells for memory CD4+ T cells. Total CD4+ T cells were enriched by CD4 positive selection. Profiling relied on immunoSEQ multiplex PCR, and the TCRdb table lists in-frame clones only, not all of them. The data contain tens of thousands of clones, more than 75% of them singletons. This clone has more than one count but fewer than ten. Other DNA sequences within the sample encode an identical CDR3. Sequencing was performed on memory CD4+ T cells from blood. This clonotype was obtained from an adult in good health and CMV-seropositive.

The CDR3 DNA follows: TGTGCCAGCAGCTTGGCTGAAGCCCCGGGGGAGACCCAGTACTTC. Translation: CASSLAEAPGETQYF. V and J are TRBV5-5 and TRBJ2-5; D may be TRBD2 (5 bases). The CDR3 sequence is 15 residues long. The V end lost 0 bases, the J end lost 5 bases, and 14 bases lay between the germline ends. Germline CDR1 reads SGHKS; CDR2 reads YYEKEE (reference sequence). The full variable domain, its missing parts supplied by reference TRBV5-5 and TRBJ2-5, is DAGVTQSPTHLIKTRGQQVTLRCSPISGHKSVSWYQQVLGQGPQFIFQYYEKEERGRGNFPDRFSARQFPNYSSELNVNALLLGDSALYLCASSLAEAPGETQYFGPGTRLLVL.